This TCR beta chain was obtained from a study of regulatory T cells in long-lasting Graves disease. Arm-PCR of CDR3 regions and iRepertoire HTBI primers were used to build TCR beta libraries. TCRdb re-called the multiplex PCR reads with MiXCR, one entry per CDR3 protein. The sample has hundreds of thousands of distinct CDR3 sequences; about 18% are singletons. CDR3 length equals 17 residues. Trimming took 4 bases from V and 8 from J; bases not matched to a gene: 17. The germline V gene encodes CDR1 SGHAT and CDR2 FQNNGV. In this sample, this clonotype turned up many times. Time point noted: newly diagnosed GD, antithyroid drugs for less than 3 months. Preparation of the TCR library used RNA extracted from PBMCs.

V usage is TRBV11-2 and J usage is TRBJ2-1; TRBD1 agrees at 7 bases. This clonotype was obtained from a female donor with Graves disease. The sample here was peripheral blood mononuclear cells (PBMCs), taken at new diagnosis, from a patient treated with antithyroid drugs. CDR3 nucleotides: TGTGCCAGCAGCTCAATCAACAAAATTATACAGGGGTATGAGCAGTTCTTC. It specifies CASSSINKIIQGYEQFF.